This TCR beta chain was recorded in a study of blood T cell repertoires in COVID-19. At the level of the study: Acute and convalescent COVID-19 samples came from the United States, Italy and Spain. PBMCs, B-cell-depleted T cells, or T cells provided the cDNA or gDNA that made up the material.

How the authors handled the data: Amplification with reference gene primers provided the estimates of nucleated cell counts. Only in-frame clones appear in the TCRdb table, and some are missing; sequencing was by immunoSEQ multiplex PCR. V, J and clone size were drawn from that table, and D and trimming were deduced from the DNA. In the table there are around 180,000 clones, approximately 90% of which are singletons. This clone was seen just once. The sequenced material came from peripheral blood. This receptor was identified in a woman in her twenties or thirties with active or convalescent COVID-19.

The CDR3 nucleotides read TGTGCCAGCAGCTTGCCTGGGGGGACCTACGAGCAGTACTTC. Protein product: CASSLPGGTYEQYF. This sequence joins TRBV5-8 and TRBJ2-7, with a possible D match to TRBD2 (6 bases). The CDR3 is 14 residues long. CDR1 is SGHTS and CDR2 is YDEGEE in the germline V gene. V was trimmed by 1 base and J by 2 bases, leaving 10 bases between them.